Shown below are 21 T cell receptor beta chains from a single sample sequenced in a study of shared clonotypes between healthy human individuals. Measured with immunoSEQ multiplex PCR; TCRdb has only the in-frame clones, and not every one. The table lists approximately 2.1 million clones, just over 90% of them singletons. The sample taken for sequencing was naive CD4+ T cells from PBMCs. Subset noted: CD45RA+ positively selected. These receptors originate from a man aged 18 to 35 in good health. Some clones in this sample may be carry-over from other donors' samples.

This clone was seen just once. The chain couples TRBV6-6 to TRBJ1-3, with a weak D call TRBD1 (5 bases). V was cut by 6 bases and J by 9 bases, with 18 bases left in between. Germline V lookup: CDR1 MNHNY, CDR2 SVGAGI (reference sequence). The CDR3 spans 14 residues. The CDR3 DNA follows: TGTGCCAGCAGCCCCCGACAGAGCCTTGGCACCATATATTTT. Its translation: CASSPRQSLGTIYF.

A remark on this clone: Other DNA sequences of this sample code for an identical CDR3. The chain combines TRBV9 with TRBJ2-3; D might be TRBD2 (5 bases). CDR1 and CDR2 from the germline V gene are SGDLS and YYNGEE. The CDR3 is 15 amino acids. V lost 0 bases and J 1 base, leaving 9 bases between the germline ends. Written as DNA, the CDR3 is TGTGCCAGCAGCGTAGTTGGTAGCGGCACAGATACGCAGTATTTT. Protein: CASSVVGSGTDTQYF.

The chain has TRBV6-6 and TRBJ2-6; D is ambiguous. The CDR3 runs 16 residues. Germline V lookup: CDR1 MNHNY, CDR2 SVGAGI (reference sequence). The V and J ends lost 7 bases and 1 base respectively, with 14 bases between them. Here the CDR3 reads CASNNPATSGANVLTF. In nucleotides, the CDR3 is TGTGCCAGCAACAACCCCGCGACATCTGGGGCCAACGTCCTGACTTTC.

The J gene is TRBJ2-5, the V gene TRBV11-1, with D perhaps matching TRBD2 (5 bases). The germline V and J ends were trimmed by 3 bases and 3 bases, with 11 bases remaining between them. The V gene's germline CDR1 is SGHAT and CDR2 FQDESV (reference sequence). This CDR3 region has 14 residues. CDR3 residues: CASSFVRAEETQYF. The CDR3 DNA reads TGTGCCAGCAGCTTCGTGAGGGCGGAAGAGACCCAGTACTTC. Full variable domain (outside the CDR3, taken from reference TRBV11-1 and TRBJ2-5): EAEVAQSPRYKITEKSQAVAFWCDPISGHATLYWYRQILGQGPELLVQFQDESVVDDSQLPKDRFSAERLKGVDSTLKIQPAELGDSAMYLCASSFVRAEETQYFGPGTRLLVL.

The rearrangement uses TRBV6-1 and TRBJ2-1; 14 nucleotides match TRBD2. The CDR3 loop spans 14 amino acids. The germline gives CDR1 MNHNS, CDR2 SASEGT. V lost 9 bases, J lost 8 bases, and 6 bases stayed unmatched. The CDR3 DNA sequence: TGTGCCAGTTTACGACTAGCGGGAGGGGATGAGCAGTTCTTC. Its protein is CASLRLAGGDEQFF.

This chain connects TRBV28 to TRBJ2-1; a possible D gene is TRBD2 (5 bases). V lost 2 bases to trimming and J lost 9 bases, with 11 bases between them. CDR3 length equals 13 residues. Per germline, CDR1 MDHEN and CDR2 SYDVKM. This chain's CDR3 is CASSLRVEGEQFF. The CDR3 DNA sequence: TGTGCCAGCAGTTTAAGGGTCGAGGGTGAGCAGTTCTTC.

This rearrangement joins TRBV7-9 to TRBJ2-7; the match to TRBD1 covers 8 bases. The CDR3 has 15 amino acids. CDR1 is SEHNR, CDR2 FQNEAQ, per germline (reference sequence). V trimming: 5 bases; J trimming: 7 bases; junction bases outside the gene matches: 13. This CDR3 is CASSAPGTGRREQYF. The CDR3 DNA sequence: TGTGCCAGCAGCGCCCCCGGGACAGGACGTCGAGAGCAGTACTTC.

The CDR3 DNA follows: TGTGCCAGCAGTGAAATAGTGGGGGGCTCTGGAAACACCATATATTTT. Residues: CASSEIVGGSGNTIYF. This rearrangement joins TRBV6-1 to TRBJ1-3; D is possibly TRBD1 (5 bases). Germline values: CDR1 MNHNS, CDR2 SASEGT. V lost 2 bases and J lost 0, with 11 bases in between. The CDR3 contains 16 residues.

The CDR3, as DNA: TGCGCCAGCAGCTTGTCTCTAGGGGCTACCTACGAGCAGTACTTC. Its translation: CASSLSLGATYEQYF. The J gene is TRBJ2-7, the V gene TRBV5-1, with a weak D call TRBD1 (5 bases). CDR3 size: 15 residues. Germline loops: CDR1 SGHRS, CDR2 YFSETQ. V shed 1 base and J shed 2 bases, with 13 bases lying between them.

CDR3 in DNA: TGTGCCAGCAGTTCTCAAGGGGGGCGGGGAGATCAGCCCCAGCATTTT. It encodes CASSSQGGRGDQPQHF. The chain combines TRBV7-2 with TRBJ1-5; weak D call: TRBD1 (6 bases). V lost 6 bases, J lost 5 bases, and 20 bases lay in between. CDR1 is SGHTA, CDR2 FQGNSA, per germline. There are 16 residues in the CDR3.

The V call is TRBV4-2, the J call TRBJ2-1, with a weak D call TRBD2 (5 bases). This CDR3 is 13 amino acids long. Germline assignment: CDR1 LGHNA and CDR2 YNFKEQ. V lost 0 bases and J 15 bases, leaving 15 bases between the germline ends. This chain's CDR3 is CASSQDGSLEPFF. The CDR3 nucleotides read TGTGCCAGCAGCCAAGATGGGTCACTAGAACCGTTCTTC.

The J gene is TRBJ1-1, the V gene TRBV21-1. TRBV21-1 is recorded as a pseudogene. This CDR3 has 13 amino acids. The CDR3 loop is CASSRNMGTEAFF. DNA of the CDR3: TGTGCCAGCAGCAGAAACATGGGCACTGAAGCTTTCTTT.

As concerns this clone: This CDR3 is also generated by other DNA sequences in the sample. The J gene is TRBJ1-2, the V gene TRBV4-1; 10 bases map to TRBD1. This CDR3 spans 15 amino acids. CDR1 and CDR2 (germline): MGHRA, YSYEKL. V lost 2 bases and J lost 5; bases outside the gene matches: 5. Here the CDR3 reads CASSQPGQGRYGYTF. DNA for the CDR3: TGCGCCAGCAGCCAACCGGGACAGGGGAGGTATGGCTACACCTTC.

J is TRBJ2-2 and V is TRBV30; possibly TRBD2 for D (5 bases). CDR1 GTSNPN and CDR2 SVGIG come from the germline V gene (reference sequence). This CDR3 region has 15 residues. V shed 0 bases and J shed 4 bases, with 12 bases lying between them. The CDR3 DNA is TGTGCCTGGAGTGTACTAGTGACTTCCACCGGGGAGCTGTTTTTT. It is translated as CAWSVLVTSTGELFF.

CDR3 DNA sequence: TGTGCCAGCAGCTATGACAGGGGGTTCTCCTACGAGCAGTACTTC. Protein product: CASSYDRGFSYEQYF. The V gene is TRBV7-3, the J gene TRBJ2-7; the match to TRBD1 covers 9 bases. With V trimmed by 4 bases and J by 0 bases, 4 bases remained unmatched. This CDR3 is 15 amino acids long. Germline loops: CDR1 SGHTA, CDR2 FQGTGA.

The chain couples TRBV5-1 to TRBJ2-3, with D perhaps being TRBD1 or TRBD2 (5 bases each). Between the trimmed V and J ends, which lost 5 bases and 5 bases, there was a span of 12 bases. CDR1 is SGHRS and CDR2 is YFSETQ in the germline V gene. This CDR3 spans 13 amino acids. This CDR3 reads CASSMGDRDTQYF. In nucleotides, the CDR3 is TGCGCCAGCAGTATGGGGGATCGAGATACGCAGTATTTT. The variable domain in full, with the rest retrieved from reference TRBV5-1 and TRBJ2-3, is KAGVTQTPRYLIKTRGQQVTLSCSPISGHRSVSWYQQTPGQGLQFLFEYFSETQRNKGNFPGRFSGRQFSNSRSEMNVSTLELGDSALYLCASSMGDRDTQYFGPGTRLTVL.

The genes are TRBV7-3 and TRBJ1-1; D is possibly TRBD1 (5 bases). The CDR3 runs to 14 residues. In germline, CDR1 is SGHTA, CDR2 FQGTGA. V was shortened by 2 bases and J by 5 bases, with 12 bases between the two germline ends. Here the CDR3 reads CASSLSYQGTEAFF. CDR3 nucleotides: TGTGCCAGCAGCTTATCGTACCAGGGAACTGAAGCTTTCTTT.

This clone was detected a few times. The CDR3 nucleotides read TGTGCCAGCACCATTGCGGGTCAGCCCCAGCATTTT. Translation gives CASTIAGQPQHF. The rearrangement uses TRBV28 and TRBJ1-5; D not certain. Between the trimmed V and J ends, which lost 7 bases and 6 bases, there was a span of 10 bases. There are 12 residues in the CDR3. Looked up from germline, CDR1 is MDHEN and CDR2 is SYDVKM.

The rearrangement joins TRBV5-4 to TRBJ2-2, with 7 bases that match TRBD1. The CDR3 runs 15 residues. CDR1 and CDR2 from the germline V gene are SGHNT and YYREEE (reference sequence). Trimming took 5 bases from V and 5 from J; bases not matched to a gene: 9. The CDR3 here is CASRAGTVKTGELFF. As DNA, the CDR3 is TGTGCCAGCAGAGCCGGGACAGTCAAAACCGGGGAGCTGTTTTTT.

The chain has TRBV2 and TRBJ1-2, with D perhaps matching TRBD1 (5 bases). Trimming took off 3 bases at V and 4 bases at J, with 15 bases between the two ends. The CDR3 consists of 15 residues. CDR1 SNHLY and CDR2 FYNNEI come from the germline V gene. The CDR3 here is CASSELTSGRYGYTF. The DNA of the CDR3 is TGTGCCAGCAGTGAGCTTACCTCAGGGCGCTATGGCTACACCTTC.

The chain couples TRBV10-3 to TRBJ1-1; weak D call: TRBD1 (6 bases). This CDR3 contains 14 residues. Deletions cut 10 bases from V and 2 bases from J, with 17 bases between. In germline, CDR1 is ENHRY, CDR2 SYGVKD. The CDR3 DNA sequence: TGTGCCACCAGGGGTCGTAATCCAAACACTGAAGCTTTCTTT. This encodes CATRGRNPNTEAFF.